This T cell receptor (beta chain) emerged from a study of identical twins. Study-wide results and caveats: Models predicted too little out-of-frame TCR alpha sharing in monozygotic twins.

There are 14 residues in the CDR3. CDR1 and CDR2 from the germline V gene are SGHAT and FQNNGV. Trimming pared 5 bases from V and 2 bases from J, leaving 13 bases between. The table lists this clonotype with many counts. The antigen is not known. Template switching introduced a universal primer site, and the cDNA bore unique molecular identifiers. MiXCR, applied by TCRdb to the 5' RACE reads, yields one record per CDR3 protein. The data show 210,000 or so distinct CDR3 sequences, 7.5% seen once. Healthy Caucasians provided all donations. Another study also made use of these data, one on yellow fever vaccine responses in identical twins. As reported in that work: Twins' vaccine T cell response reportedly seemed partly convergent, partly personalized.

The material sequenced was memory (CD45RO+) T cells sorted from blood. The TCR comes from a woman younger than 30 in good health. The rearrangement joins TRBV11-2 to TRBJ2-7, with unresolved D. CDR3 residues: CASSKENGAYEQYF. The CDR3 DNA is TGTGCCAGCAGCAAGGAAAACGGCGCCTACGAGCAGTACTTC.